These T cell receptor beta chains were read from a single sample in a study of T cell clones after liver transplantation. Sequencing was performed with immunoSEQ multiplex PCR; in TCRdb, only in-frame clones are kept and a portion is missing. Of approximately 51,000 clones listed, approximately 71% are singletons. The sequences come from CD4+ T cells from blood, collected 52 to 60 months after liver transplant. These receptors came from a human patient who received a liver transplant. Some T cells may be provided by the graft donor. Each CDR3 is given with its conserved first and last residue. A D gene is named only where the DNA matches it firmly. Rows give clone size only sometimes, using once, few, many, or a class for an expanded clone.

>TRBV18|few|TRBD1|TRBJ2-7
CASTGQAAYEQYF
TGTGCCAGCACGGGACAGGCTGCCTACGAGCAGTACTTC
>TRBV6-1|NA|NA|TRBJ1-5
CASSEAGVSGYQPQHF
TGTGCCAGCAGTGAGGCAGGGGTTAGCGGTTATCAGCCCCAGCATTTT
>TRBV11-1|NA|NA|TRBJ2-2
CASRDRNTGELFF
TGTGCCAGCAGAGACAGGAACACCGGGGAGCTGTTTTTT
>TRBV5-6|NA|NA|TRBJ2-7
CASSSVVDSSSFYEQYF
TGTGCCAGCAGCTCAGTAGTGGATTCGTCGTCCTTCTACGAGCAGTACTTC
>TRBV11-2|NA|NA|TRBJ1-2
CASSLVAGWNGYTF
TGTGCCAGCAGCTTAGTAGCAGGCTGGAATGGCTACACCTTC
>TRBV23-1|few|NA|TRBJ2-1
CASSRRGRANNEQFF
TGCGCCAGCAGTCGCCGCGGACGGGCAAACAATGAGCAGTTCTTC
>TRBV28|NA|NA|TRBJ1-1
CASSLSQGHGAEAFF
TGTGCCAGCAGTCTTTCCCAGGGGCATGGGGCAGAAGCTTTCTTT
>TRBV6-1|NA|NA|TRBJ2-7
CASSADFYEQYF
TGTGCCAGCAGTGCAGACTTCTACGAGCAGTACTTC
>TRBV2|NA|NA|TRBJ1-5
CASSPPNQPQHF
TGTGCCAGCAGTCCGCCCAATCAGCCCCAGCATTTT
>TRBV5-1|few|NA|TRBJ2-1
CASSATGQPPNNEQFF
TGCGCCAGCAGTGCGACCGGGCAGCCGCCGAACAATGAGCAGTTCTTC
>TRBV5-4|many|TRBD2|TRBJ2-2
CALGLAGGANTGELFF
TGTGCCCTAGGACTAGCGGGGGGCGCGAACACCGGGGAGCTGTTTTTT
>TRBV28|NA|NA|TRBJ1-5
CASNPPAGRLAIYQPQHF
TGTGCCAGCAACCCCCCGGCGGGCAGGCTGGCCATTTATCAGCCCCAGCATTTT
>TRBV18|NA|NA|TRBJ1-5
CASSPLDNQPQHF
TGTGCCAGCTCACCATTAGACAATCAGCCCCAGCATTTT
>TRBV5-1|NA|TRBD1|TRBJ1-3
CASSFWGQETNTIYF
TGCGCCAGCAGCTTTTGGGGACAGGAGACAAACACCATATATTTT
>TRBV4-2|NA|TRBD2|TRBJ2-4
CASSQEAGGPKNIQYF
TGTGCCAGCAGCCAGGAAGCGGGGGGCCCCAAAAACATTCAGTACTTC
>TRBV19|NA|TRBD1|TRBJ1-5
CATRTTGDSNQPQHF
TGTGCCACTAGAACTACAGGGGATAGCAATCAGCCCCAGCATTTT
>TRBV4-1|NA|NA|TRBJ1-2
CASSQENRNYGYTF
TGCGCCAGCAGCCAAGAAAACAGAAACTATGGCTACACCTTC
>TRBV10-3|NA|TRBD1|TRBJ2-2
CATGTGADTGELFF
TGTGCCACCGGCACAGGGGCGGACACCGGGGAGCTGTTTTTT
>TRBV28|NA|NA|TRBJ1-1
CASLRTPRDTEAFF
TGTGCCAGCTTAAGGACCCCTCGGGACACTGAAGCTTTCTTT
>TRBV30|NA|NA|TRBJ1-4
CAWSSGGVTEKLFF
TGTGCCTGGAGTAGTGGGGGGGTTACGGAAAAACTGTTTTTT
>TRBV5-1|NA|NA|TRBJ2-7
CASSFGTSYEQYF
TGCGCCAGCAGCTTTGGGACCTCCTACGAGCAGTACTTC
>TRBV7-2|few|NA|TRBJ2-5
CASSQGTIQETQYF
TGTGCCAGCAGCCAGGGGACTATCCAAGAGACCCAGTACTTC
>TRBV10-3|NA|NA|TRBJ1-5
CAISTMGNSNQPQHF
TGTGCCATCAGTACTATGGGGAATAGCAATCAGCCCCAGCATTTT
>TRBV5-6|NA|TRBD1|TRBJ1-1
CASSLVTGGLTEAFF
TGTGCCAGCAGCTTGGTGACAGGGGGCCTCACTGAAGCTTTCTTT
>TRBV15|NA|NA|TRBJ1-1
CATSRDLAQAPAAFF
TGTGCCACCAGCAGAGATCTGGCACAGGCCCCGGCGGCTTTCTTT
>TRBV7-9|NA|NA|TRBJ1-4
CASSLDLGEVKLFF
TGTGCCAGCAGCTTAGACCTAGGGGAGGTGAAACTGTTTTTT
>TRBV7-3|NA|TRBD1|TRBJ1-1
CASSLSPGQGRAFF
TGTGCCAGCAGCTTATCGCCGGGACAGGGGAGAGCTTTCTTT
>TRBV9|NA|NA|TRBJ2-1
CASSAAVEQFF
TGTGCCAGCAGCGCAGCGGTAGAGCAGTTCTTC
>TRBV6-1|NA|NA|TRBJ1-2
CASSVTNYGYTF
TGTGCCAGCAGTGTCACAAACTATGGCTACACCTTC
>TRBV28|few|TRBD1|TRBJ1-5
CASRTGIKGISNQPQHF
TGTGCCAGCAGGACAGGGATTAAGGGAATCAGCAATCAGCCCCAGCATTTT
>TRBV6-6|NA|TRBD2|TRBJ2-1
CASSSGTSGGNEQFF
TGTGCCAGCAGCTCCGGGACTAGCGGGGGGAATGAGCAGTTCTTC
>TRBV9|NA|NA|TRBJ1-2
CASSVDTGIHGYTF
TGTGCCAGCAGCGTAGATACAGGGATCCATGGCTACACCTTC
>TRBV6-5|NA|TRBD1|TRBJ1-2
CASSKTTGDGYTF
TGTGCCAGCAGTAAGACGACAGGGGATGGCTACACCTTC
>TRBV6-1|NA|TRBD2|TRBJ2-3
CASSERTSGGSDTQYF
TGTGCCAGCAGTGAGAGGACTAGCGGGGGGTCAGATACGCAGTATTTT
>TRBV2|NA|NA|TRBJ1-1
CASEQEFEAFF
TGTGCCAGCGAACAGGAGTTTGAAGCTTTCTTT
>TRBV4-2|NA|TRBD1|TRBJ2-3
CASSQGTGGTDTQYF
TGTGCCAGCAGCCAAGGGACAGGGGGGACAGATACGCAGTATTTT
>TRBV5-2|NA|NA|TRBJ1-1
CASSSRRNTEAFF
TGTGCCAGCAGCTCCCGCAGGAACACTGAAGCTTTCTTT
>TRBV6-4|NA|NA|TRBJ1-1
CASSPTRSGGSEAFF
TGTGCCAGCAGTCCCACCAGGTCCGGGGGCTCTGAAGCTTTCTTT
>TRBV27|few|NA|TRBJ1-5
CASSLKRDSNQPQHF
TGTGCCAGCAGTTTGAAGAGGGACAGCAATCAGCCCCAGCATTTT
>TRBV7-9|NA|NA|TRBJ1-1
CASSLGGATEAFF
TGTGCCAGCAGCTTAGGTGGGGCCACTGAAGCTTTCTTT
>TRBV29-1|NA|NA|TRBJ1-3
CSGRQGNTIYF
TGCAGCGGTCGACAGGGAAACACCATATATTTT
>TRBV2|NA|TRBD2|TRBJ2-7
CASKLAGGSSYEQYF
TGTGCCAGCAAACTAGCGGGGGGCAGCTCCTACGAGCAGTACTTC
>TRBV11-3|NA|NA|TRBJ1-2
CASSLGTANYGYTF
TGTGCCAGCAGCTTAGGGACCGCGAACTATGGCTACACCTTC
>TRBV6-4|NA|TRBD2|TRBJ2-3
CASSDLAGGRNTQYF
TGTGCCAGCAGTGACTTAGCGGGGGGGCGCAATACGCAGTATTTT
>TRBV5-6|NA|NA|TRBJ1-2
CASNPLRVGGRAILYGYTF
TGTGCCAGCAACCCCCTGAGGGTGGGCGGCCGGGCGATCCTCTATGGCTACACCTTC
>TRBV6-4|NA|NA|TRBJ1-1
CASSGQVNTEAFF
TGTGCCAGCAGTGGACAGGTGAACACTGAAGCTTTCTTT
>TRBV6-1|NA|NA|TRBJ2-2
CASSEGAGRTSGELFF
TGTGCCAGCAGTGAGGGGGCAGGACGAACTTCCGGGGAGCTGTTTTTT
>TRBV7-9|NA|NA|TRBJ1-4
CASSSRGNEKLFF
TGTGCCAGCAGCTCCAGGGGTAATGAAAAACTGTTTTTT
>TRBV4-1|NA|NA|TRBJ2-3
CASSQDRGKGLRTDTQYF
TGCGCCAGCAGCCAAGACCGGGGTAAGGGTTTGCGCACAGATACGCAGTATTTT
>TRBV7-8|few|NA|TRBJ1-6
CASSLGGGNSPLHF
TGTGCCAGCAGCTTGGGGGGAGGGAACTCACCCCTCCACTTT
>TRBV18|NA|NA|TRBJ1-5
CASSPGQNQPQHF
TGTGCCAGCTCACCAGGACAGAATCAGCCCCAGCATTTT